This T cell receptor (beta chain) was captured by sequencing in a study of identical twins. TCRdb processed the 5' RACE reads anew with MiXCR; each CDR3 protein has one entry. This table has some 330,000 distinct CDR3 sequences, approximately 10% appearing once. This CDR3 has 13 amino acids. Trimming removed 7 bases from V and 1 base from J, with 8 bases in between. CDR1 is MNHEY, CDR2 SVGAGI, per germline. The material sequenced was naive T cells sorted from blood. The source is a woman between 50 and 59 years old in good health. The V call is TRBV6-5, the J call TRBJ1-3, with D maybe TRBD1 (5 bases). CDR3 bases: TGTGCCAGCAACCCAGGGTCTGGAAACACCATATATTTT. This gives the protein CASNPGSGNTIYF.